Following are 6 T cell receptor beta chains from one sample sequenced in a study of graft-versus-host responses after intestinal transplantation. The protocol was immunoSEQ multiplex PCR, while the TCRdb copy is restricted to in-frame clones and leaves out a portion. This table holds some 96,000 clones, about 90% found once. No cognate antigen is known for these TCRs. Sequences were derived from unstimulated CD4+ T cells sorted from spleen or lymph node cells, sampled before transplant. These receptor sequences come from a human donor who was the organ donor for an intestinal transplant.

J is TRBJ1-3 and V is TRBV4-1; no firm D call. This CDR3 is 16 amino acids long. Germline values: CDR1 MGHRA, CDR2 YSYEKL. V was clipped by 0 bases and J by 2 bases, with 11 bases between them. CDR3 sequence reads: CASSQERAGTGNTIYF. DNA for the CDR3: TGCGCCAGCAGCCAAGAAAGGGCGGGGACTGGAAACACCATATATTTT.

The CDR3 region is CASSSTGGPGNEQFF. CDR3 in DNA: TGTGCCAGCAGCTCAACAGGGGGGCCGGGGAATGAGCAGTTCTTC. This chain links TRBV7-9 with TRBJ2-1, with 8 bases lining up with TRBD1. Germline V CDR1 and CDR2: SEHNR, FQNEAQ (reference sequence). V shed 4 bases, J shed 7 bases, and the junction held 9 bases outside the gene matches. This CDR3 is 15 amino acids long.

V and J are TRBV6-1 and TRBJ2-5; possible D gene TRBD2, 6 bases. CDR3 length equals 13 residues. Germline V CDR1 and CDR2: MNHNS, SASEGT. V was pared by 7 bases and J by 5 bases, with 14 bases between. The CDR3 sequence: CASTRLDGETQYF. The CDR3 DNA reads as TGTGCCAGCACACGACTAGATGGGGAGACCCAGTACTTC.

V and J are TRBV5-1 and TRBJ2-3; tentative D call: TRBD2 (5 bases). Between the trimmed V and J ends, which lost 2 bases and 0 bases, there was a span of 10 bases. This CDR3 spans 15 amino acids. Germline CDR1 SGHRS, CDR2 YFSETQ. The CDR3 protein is CASSFRRGSTDTQYF. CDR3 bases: TGCGCCAGCAGCTTCCGACGGGGTAGCACAGATACGCAGTATTTT.

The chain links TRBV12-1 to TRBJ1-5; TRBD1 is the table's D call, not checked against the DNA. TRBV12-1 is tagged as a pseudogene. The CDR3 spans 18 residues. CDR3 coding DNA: TGTGCCAGCAGCTTTGCTGGACAGGGGGCTTATAGCAATCAGCCCCAGCATTTT. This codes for CASSFAGQGAYSNQPQHF.

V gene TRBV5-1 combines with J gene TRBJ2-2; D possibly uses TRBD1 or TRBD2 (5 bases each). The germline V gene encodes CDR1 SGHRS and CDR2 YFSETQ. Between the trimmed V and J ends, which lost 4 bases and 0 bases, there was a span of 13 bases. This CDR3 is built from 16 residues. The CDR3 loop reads CASSPGGTPNTGELFF. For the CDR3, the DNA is TGCGCCAGCAGCCCGGGTGGGACGCCGAACACCGGGGAGCTGTTTTTT.